This TCR beta chain was identified during a study of shared clonotypes between healthy human individuals. In the sorted-subset replicate PCRs, approximately 200 ng DNA, around 30,000 T cell genomes, was used. Libraries were prepared by immunoSEQ multiplex PCR; TCRdb keeps only in-frame clonotypes and omits some of them. The table lists millions of clones, 85% to 95% of them singletons, with approximately 0.13% in the top ten. The V gene's germline CDR1 is SGHVS and CDR2 FQNEAQ. The CDR3 runs 15 residues. V lost 1 base to trimming and J lost 4 bases; unmatched junction nucleotides: 6. Sequencing was performed on naive CD4+ T cells sorted from blood. Subset here: CD45RA+ positively selected. V and J are TRBV7-8 and TRBJ1-2, with 7 bases matching TRBD1. The sequence derives from a man in his late teens or twenties in good health. CDR3 amino acids: CASSLDLRGGYGYTF. CDR3 sequence (DNA): TGTGCCAGCAGCTTAGATCTCAGGGGGGGCTATGGCTACACCTTC.